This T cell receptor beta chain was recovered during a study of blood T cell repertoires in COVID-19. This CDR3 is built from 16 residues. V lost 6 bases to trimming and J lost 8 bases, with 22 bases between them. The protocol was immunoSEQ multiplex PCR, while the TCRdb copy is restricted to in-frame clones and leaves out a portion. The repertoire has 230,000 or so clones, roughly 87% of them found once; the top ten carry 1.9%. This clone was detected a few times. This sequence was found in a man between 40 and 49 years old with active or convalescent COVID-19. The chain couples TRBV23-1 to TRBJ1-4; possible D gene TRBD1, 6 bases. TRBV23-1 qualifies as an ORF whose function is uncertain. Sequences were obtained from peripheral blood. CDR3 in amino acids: CASSLRRPPTGEKLFF. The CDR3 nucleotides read TGCGCCAGCAGCCTACGTAGACCTCCGACAGGCGAAAAACTGTTTTTT.